This T cell receptor (beta chain) was found in a study of blood T cell repertoires in COVID-19 (TCRdb year 2020). Looking at the study overall: Samples covering the acute and convalescent phases of COVID-19 were provided by collaborators in the United States, Italy and Spain. The material from the prospective study consisted of cDNA or gDNA derived from T cells, B-cell-depleted T cells, or PBMCs. The dataset comprised deeply sampled blood TCRbeta repertoires from subjects exposed to, actively infected with, or recovered from COVID-19. The repertoires were released in a freely available public database meant as a resource for research on the immune response to SARS-CoV-2. The samples were drawn from the first 160 participants of the ongoing ImmuneRACE study and from roughly 1,300 subjects provided by 6 global collaborators. A de-identified subject ID, COVID-19 status, age in years and sex were almost always included in the sample metadata. HLA class I and class II types, where available, came from metadata supplied by the sample provider rather than from assay-based typing.

By how much of the sample it makes up, this clone is medium-sized (0.01 to 0.1%). Its target antigen remains unknown. No base quality values were provided; no much bigger clone lies one nucleotide off. From cysteine to phenylalanine, the CDR3 is 14 amino acids long. Only the CDR3 region is kept as DNA, spanning 42 bases read in frame from base 1. Cut back by 3 bases and 6 bases, the V and J ends lie 9 bases apart. Looking up the germline V gene yields CDR1 SGHAT and CDR2 FQNNGV. Collaborating institutions collected whole blood in K2EDTA tubes following their own protocols. For TCRbeta analysis, collaborators shipped samples as frozen whole blood, isolated PBMCs, or DNA extracted from either of those sample types. TCRbeta CDR3 regions were amplified from genomic DNA by means of the immunoSEQ Assay, a bias-controlled multiplex PCR. The study's processing was this. The number of nucleated cells in each sample was estimated by amplification of reference gene primers within the assay. To quantify the absolute abundance of each unique TCRbeta CDR3 rearrangement, sequence reads were collapsed and filtered. For each sample, productive Simpson clonality was calculated as the square root of Simpson's diversity index over productive rearrangements. TCRdb took over this immuneACCESS table, retaining in-frame rearrangements with V and J assigned. Such tables are incomplete; in checked studies, under half of the missing clones stem from an unresolved V gene, and the remainder is unexplained. V and J calls and clone size are as listed in that table; D and trimming were resolved from the DNA. This sample comprises around 26,000 clones, 60% to 70% of them detected only once. The top ten clones comprise 7.3% of the sample.

Broader findings and caveats from the paper: Clinical and demographic metadata were provided uncurated, with the amount varying by source and participant.

The chain joins TRBV11-2 to TRBJ1-6; 6 matching bases give a weak D call of TRBD1. This TCR was sampled from a man aged 55 to 69 with active or convalescent COVID-19. Sequencing was performed on peripheral blood. The DNA is TGTGCCAGCAGCTTCAGACAGGCTAATTCACCCCTCCACTTT. It codes for CASSFRQANSPLHF.